This T cell receptor (beta chain) came from a study of cytomegalovirus exposure and HLA in healthy donors. PCR employed 60 Vbeta and 13 Jbeta primers. The method was immunoSEQ multiplex PCR; TCRdb's version includes in-frame clones alone and lacks a portion of them. Counted here are approximately 170,000 clones, 65% to 85% occurring once; the ten biggest clones make up more than 1%. The V and J ends lost 5 bases and 4 bases respectively, with 12 bases between them. The length of the CDR3 is 14 residues. Germline CDR1 MNHEY, CDR2 SVGAGI. This clone came up once. What was sequenced was PBMCs. This sequence originates from a boy aged 2 to 10 in good health and CMV-seronegative. The V and J genes are TRBV6-5 and TRBJ1-3; D is perhaps TRBD1 (6 bases). CDR3 DNA: TGTGCCAGCAGTAGGTCAGGGGTAGGAAACACCATATATTTT. Translating gives CASSRSGVGNTIYF.